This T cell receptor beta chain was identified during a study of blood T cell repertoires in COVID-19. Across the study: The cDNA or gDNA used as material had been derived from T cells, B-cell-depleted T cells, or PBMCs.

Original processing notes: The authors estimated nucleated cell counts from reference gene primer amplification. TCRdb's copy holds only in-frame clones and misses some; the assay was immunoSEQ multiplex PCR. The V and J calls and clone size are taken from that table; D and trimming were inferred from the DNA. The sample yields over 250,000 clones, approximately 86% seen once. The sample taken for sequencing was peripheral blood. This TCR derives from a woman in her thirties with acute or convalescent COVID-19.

DNA of the CDR3: TGTGCCAGCAGCTTAGTCTCCAGGGCCCACGAGCAGTACTTC. This gives the protein CASSLVSRAHEQYF. This chain links TRBV7-2 with TRBJ2-7; D may be TRBD1 (5 bases). The germline CDR1 and CDR2 sequences are SGHTA and FQGNSA. V lost 1 base and J lost 5, with 12 bases in between. The CDR3 has 14 amino acids.